This passage covers 31 T cell receptor beta chains from one sample sequenced in a study of T cells in Graves' hyperthyroidism and ophthalmopathy. Regions amplified from RNA transcripts were the TCR beta CDR3 regions. TCR CDR3 regions were first amplified by RT-PCR with HTBI primers. TCRdb reanalysed the multiplex PCR reads using MiXCR and keeps one entry per CDR3 protein. The data show 300,000 to 450,000 distinct CDR3 sequences, under 20% seen once. Sequenced material: blood. The source is a man between 18 and 35 years old with Graves' ophthalmopathy.

The chain combines TRBV4-1 with TRBJ2-7; D is uncertain. Trimming removed 2 bases at V and 3 bases at J, with 11 bases between. The CDR3 length is 14 residues. Germline-derived CDR1 and CDR2 are MGHRA and YSYEKL. The CDR3 spells CASSQLAGVYEQYF. CDR3 in DNA: TGCGCCAGCAGCCAATTGGCAGGAGTCTACGAGCAGTACTTC.

At least ten counts were recorded for this clonotype. The chain has TRBV12-3 or TRBV12-4 and TRBJ1-1; D not certain. The CDR3 length is 13 residues. Trimming shortened V by 7 bases and J by 0 bases, and 9 bases separated the two germline ends. CDR3 loop: CASTPIMNTEAFF. CDR3 coding DNA: TGTGCCAGCACTCCGATCATGAACACTGAAGCTTTCTTT.

This clonotype was observed at least ten times. V usage is TRBV20-1 and J usage is TRBJ2-5, with a possible D match to TRBD2 (6 bases). The CDR3 consists of 13 residues. The germline V and J ends were trimmed by 3 bases and 2 bases, with 10 bases remaining between them. Germline lookup yields CDR1 DFQATT and CDR2 SNEGSKA (reference sequence). This chain's CDR3 is CSARRGPQETQYF. In DNA, the CDR3 is TGCAGTGCTAGGCGGGGACCACAAGAGACCCAGTACTTC.

This clonotype was observed many times. This rearrangement joins TRBV20-1 to TRBJ1-1, with D unresolved. Between the trimmed V and J ends, which lost 0 bases and 8 bases, there was a span of 10 bases. This CDR3 is 12 amino acids long. The germline V gene has CDR1 DFQATT and CDR2 SNEGSKA (reference sequence). DNA of the CDR3: TGCAGTGCTAGAGATGATACGGGGGAAGCTTTCTTT. This gives the protein CSARDDTGEAFF.

This clonotype came up a few times. This chain uses TRBV6-1 with TRBJ1-5; TRBD1 is a possible D gene (6 bases). This CDR3 contains 14 residues. CDR1 is MNHNS and CDR2 is SASEGT in the germline V gene. Trimming shortened V by 10 bases and J by 7 bases, and 20 bases separated the two germline ends. CDR3 nucleotides: TGTGCCACCAGACCGACAGGCCTGAGCCAGCCCCAGCATTTT. It specifies CATRPTGLSQPQHF.

This chain uses TRBV2 with TRBJ2-3, with TRBD2 matching over 10 bases. Unmatched junction bases numbered 5, after V lost 5 bases and J lost 0 bases. CDR3 length: 16 residues. Germline CDR1 SNHLY, CDR2 FYNNEI. DNA for the CDR3: TGTGCCAGCAGTCCTAGCGGGGGCCTCAGCACAGATACGCAGTATTTT. Its protein is CASSPSGGLSTDTQYF.

This clonotype was observed many times. The chain is built from TRBV20-1 and TRBJ2-7; no firm D call. The CDR3 consists of 13 residues. Germline loops: CDR1 DFQATT, CDR2 SNEGSKA (reference sequence). V was shortened by 7 bases and J by 5 bases, with 18 bases between the two germline ends. DNA of the CDR3: TGCAGTGGGAGTGACGGGCCGACAAACGAGCAGTACTTC. Protein sequence: CSGSDGPTNEQYF.

This chain joins TRBV27 and TRBJ2-3; TRBD1 agrees at 7 bases. The CDR3 spans 15 residues. The germline V gene encodes CDR1 MNHEY and CDR2 SMNVEV (reference sequence). J was trimmed by 1 base and V by 4 bases; bases with no gene match: 5. CDR3 loop: CASSSRDSGTDTQYF. Written as DNA, the CDR3 is TGTGCCAGCAGTTCCCGGGACAGCGGCACAGATACGCAGTATTTT.

Turning to this clonotype: The junction shows a germline mismatch at one end, possibly a read error. The V call is TRBV12-3 or TRBV12-4, the J call TRBJ2-1; 9 bases are a match to TRBD1. The CDR3 contains 15 residues. CDR3 DNA sequence: TGTGCCAGCAACCCGGGACAGGGAACCTACAAAGAGCAGTTCTTC. Translated, it gives CASNPGQGTYKEQFF.

Ten or more counts support this clonotype. This sequence joins TRBV28 and TRBJ2-5; D might be TRBD2 (5 bases). There are 15 residues in the CDR3. Trimming pared 6 bases from V and 7 bases from J, leaving 21 bases between. In germline, CDR1 is MDHEN, CDR2 SYDVKM. CDR3 in DNA: TGTGCCAGCAGCTCTCCCTCCTGGAAGAGCGGGACCCAGTACTTC. It encodes CASSSPSWKSGTQYF. Combining the CDR3 with reference TRBV28 and TRBJ2-5 gives the whole variable domain DVKVTQSSRYLVKRTGEKVFLECVQDMDHENMFWYRQDPGLGLRLIYFSYDVKMKEKGDIPEGYSVSREKKERFSLILESASTNQTSMYLCASSSPSWKSGTQYFGPGTRLLVL.

In this sample, this clonotype turned up a few times. The chain links TRBV19 to TRBJ2-2; no clear D. V gave up 4 bases and J gave up 0 bases, with 6 bases separating them. The CDR3 extends over 14 amino acids. The germline CDR1 and CDR2 sequences are LNHDA and SQIVND (reference sequence). The CDR3 region is CASSTRANTGELFF. CDR3 coding DNA: TGTGCCAGTAGTACAAGAGCGAACACCGGGGAGCTGTTTTTT.

This clonotype was detected a few times. A junction boundary mismatches the germline segment, possibly from a read error. This rearrangement joins TRBV27 to TRBJ1-1, with 7 bases aligning to TRBD1. Germline lookup yields CDR1 MNHEY and CDR2 SMNVEV (reference sequence). CDR3 size: 15 residues. CDR3 sequence (DNA): TGTGCCAGCAGTTTATCAAGGGGGCTGAACCCTGAAGCTTTCTTT. Protein product: CASSLSRGLNPEAFF.

This clonotype was counted at least ten times. The chain recombines TRBV6-1 with TRBJ2-1, with 9 bases identical to TRBD1. This CDR3 spans 18 amino acids. The germline V gene encodes CDR1 MNHNS and CDR2 SASEGT. The J segment lost 7 bases and the V segment lost 8 bases, leaving 21 bases of the junction unmatched. This chain's CDR3 is CASSGPSKPTQGANEQFF. CDR3 sequence (DNA): TGTGCCAGCTCTGGCCCGAGCAAACCCACACAGGGGGCGAATGAGCAGTTCTTC.

This clonotype was seen many times. V and J are TRBV18 and TRBJ1-2, with 8 bases identical to TRBD1. After removal of 4 bases from V and 6 bases from J, the junction contained 10 bases not matched to a gene. CDR1 and CDR2 (germline): KGHSH, LQKENI. The CDR3 is 15 residues long. This CDR3 is CASSRTDRGSDGYTF. The CDR3 bases are TGTGCCAGCTCACGAACCGACAGGGGCAGCGATGGCTACACCTTC.

The chain is built from TRBV12-3 or TRBV12-4 and TRBJ2-2; 7 bases match TRBD1. The ends lost 6 bases at V and 7 bases at J; junction bases unmatched: 8. This CDR3 has 14 residues. This chain's CDR3 is CASSPDRDHGELFF. CDR3 coding DNA: TGTGCCAGCAGCCCTGACAGGGATCACGGGGAGCTGTTTTTT.

This clonotype was counted at least ten times. A read error is possible here, since a much larger clone lies one base away. The rearrangement joins TRBV5-6 to TRBJ2-7, with unresolved D. V was shortened by 4 bases and J by 0 bases, with 2 bases between the two germline ends. The germline V gene has CDR1 SGHDT and CDR2 YYEEEE. This CDR3 has 11 amino acids. The CDR3 DNA is TGTGCCAGCAGCGTCTCCTACGAGCAGTACTTC. It specifies CASSVSYEQYF. The full variable domain, completed using reference TRBV5-6 and TRBJ2-7, is DAGVTQSPTHLIKTRGQQVTLRCSPKSGHDTVSWYQQALGQGPQFIFQYYEEEERQRGNFPDRFSGHQFPNYSSELNVNALLLGDSALYLCASSVSYEQYFGPGTRLTVT.

The chain employs TRBV6-2 or TRBV6-3 and TRBJ1-1, with D perhaps TRBD1 (5 bases). V was pared by 2 bases and J by 1 base, with 11 bases between. The CDR3 sequence is 15 residues long. Germline V gives CDR1 MNHEY, CDR2 SVGEGT. CDR3 loop: CASSYGGVGNTEAFF. In nucleotides, the CDR3 is TGTGCCAGCAGTTACGGGGGGGTTGGGAACACTGAAGCTTTCTTT.

This clonotype was detected only a few times. The chain uses TRBV6-1 and TRBJ2-7; TRBD1 agrees at 7 bases. Germline CDR1 and CDR2: MNHNS and SASEGT. The CDR3 spans 14 residues. DNA of the CDR3: TGTGCAGCAGCCAGGGACAGCGGAACCTACGAGCAGTACTTC. Translation: CAAARDSGTYEQYF.

This sequence joins TRBV2 and TRBJ2-3; 8 nucleotides line up with TRBD2. Germline-derived CDR1 and CDR2 are SNHLY and FYNNEI. There are 15 residues in the CDR3. Trimming at V came to 3 bases and at J to 0 bases, leaving 2 bases not matched to a gene. The CDR3 DNA is TGTGCCAGCAGTGAGGCTAGCGGGAGCACAGATACGCAGTATTTT. Translation gives CASSEASGSTDTQYF.

This clonotype was counted between two and nine times. This chain joins TRBV29-1 and TRBJ2-6; 7 positions match TRBD1. V was pared by 5 bases and J by 4 bases, with 11 bases of the junction left unmatched. This CDR3 has 16 amino acids. Germline lookup yields CDR1 SQVTM and CDR2 ANQGSEA. The CDR3 coding sequence is TGCAGCGTTCGTTTCAGGGGGTCTTCGGGGGCCAACGTCCTGACTTTC. Protein sequence: CSVRFRGSSGANVLTF.

This clonotype was recorded at least ten times. This chain links TRBV28 with TRBJ2-3, with TRBD1 matching 9 bases. This CDR3 contains 16 residues. Germline V CDR1 and CDR2: MDHEN, SYDVKM. With V trimmed by 5 bases and J by 0 bases, 6 bases remained unmatched. Here the CDR3 DNA reads TGTGCCAGCAGTCCCGGACAGGGGTGGAGCACAGATACGCAGTATTTT. Encoded protein: CASSPGQGWSTDTQYF.

This clonotype was counted many times. The chain employs TRBV6-5 and TRBJ1-1; 7 bases align to TRBD1. Germline-derived CDR1 and CDR2 are MNHEY and SVGAGI. With 0 bases clipped from V and 4 bases from J, the junction kept 2 bases outside the gene matches. CDR3 size: 14 residues. The CDR3 nucleotides read TGTGCCAGCAGTTACTCGGCAGGGGGCACTGAAGCTTTCTTT. Residues: CASSYSAGGTEAFF.

This clonotype was seen more than once but under ten times. V and J are TRBV20-1 and TRBJ2-6; TRBD1 matches 8 bases. The germline V gene has CDR1 DFQATT and CDR2 SNEGSKA (reference sequence). V lost 1 base and J lost 14; bases outside the gene matches: 13. This CDR3 region has 15 residues. The CDR3: CSARAGYGQGAFLTF. CDR3 nucleotide sequence: TGCAGTGCTAGAGCTGGGTATGGGCAGGGGGCGTTCCTGACTTTC.

This clonotype was detected only a few times. The chain recombines TRBV27 with TRBJ2-7; tentatively, D is TRBD1 (6 bases). Trimming shortened V by 2 bases and J by 7 bases, and 15 bases separated the two germline ends. The CDR3 is made up of 14 amino acids. Germline CDR1 is MNHEY and CDR2 is SMNVEV (reference sequence). CDR3 in amino acids: CASSLISLQGEQYF. In DNA form, the CDR3 reads TGTGCCAGCAGTTTAATAAGTCTGCAGGGGGAGCAGTACTTC.

This chain links TRBV2 with TRBJ2-1; no clear D. The CDR3 is 13 amino acids. The germline gives CDR1 SNHLY, CDR2 FYNNEI. In DNA form, the CDR3 reads TGTGAAACGCACGAGGATAACTACAATGAGCAGTTCTTC. Its protein is CETHEDNYNEQFF.

Only a few counts were recorded for this clonotype. V and J are TRBV7-9 and TRBJ2-1; 12 bases line up with TRBD2. The CDR3 contains 17 residues. V lost 4 bases to trimming and J lost 5 bases; unmatched junction nucleotides: 9. Germline V gene data show CDR1 as SEHNR and CDR2 as FQNEAQ (reference sequence). The chain's CDR3 is CASSSLGLAGAHNEQFF. The CDR3 DNA sequence: TGTGCCAGCAGCTCCCTGGGACTAGCGGGTGCCCACAATGAGCAGTTCTTC.

The V gene is TRBV27, the J gene TRBJ2-7; D may be TRBD2 (6 bases). The CDR3 is made up of 14 amino acids. Trimming left V 3 bases short and J 2 bases short, with 11 bases between. Germline V lookup: CDR1 MNHEY, CDR2 SMNVEV (reference sequence). CDR3 region: CASSFDGGPYEQYF. The CDR3 bases are TGTGCCAGCAGTTTTGACGGGGGTCCCTACGAGCAGTACTTC.

The V and J genes are TRBV11-2 and TRBJ1-6; D gene ambiguous. There are 18 residues in the CDR3. Trimming removed 0 bases from V and 0 bases from J, with 12 bases in between. Germline CDR1 and CDR2: SGHAT and FQNNGV. CDR3 protein: CASSLDGRESSYNSPLHF. The CDR3 nucleotides are TGTGCCAGCAGCTTAGATGGGCGGGAGAGCTCCTATAATTCACCCCTCCACTTT.

This clonotype was seen many times. The chain links TRBV5-1 to TRBJ2-1; 8 nucleotides line up with TRBD2. The CDR3 contains 14 residues. The germline V gene encodes CDR1 SGHRS and CDR2 YFSETQ. After removal of 7 bases from V and 6 bases from J, the junction contained 9 bases not matched to a gene. The CDR3 loop is CASATGLVTNEQFF. As DNA, the CDR3 is TGCGCCAGCGCAACGGGACTAGTTACCAATGAGCAGTTCTTC.

Concerning this clonotype: A much larger clone differs from this one at a single base, so this may be a read error. Because the CDR3 is missing its conserved closing phenylalanine or tryptophan, this is likely a read error. The chain employs TRBV10-3 and TRBJ1-2, with 8 bases that match TRBD1. This CDR3 is 15 amino acids long. The V gene's germline CDR1 is ENHRY and CDR2 SYGVKD. The ends lost 4 bases at V and 3 bases at J; junction bases unmatched: 7. CDR3 protein: CAISAGQGRDYGYTS. The DNA for the CDR3 is TGTGCCATCAGTGCCGGACAGGGTCGGGACTATGGCTACACCTCC.

This clonotype was detected only a few times. This chain joins TRBV10-1 and TRBJ1-2; D call uncertain. The germline V gene encodes CDR1 WNHNN and CDR2 SYGVQD (reference sequence). This CDR3 region has 12 residues. The V end lost 3 bases, the J end lost 7 bases, and 9 bases lay between the germline ends. CDR3: CASSDTAVGYTF. DNA for the CDR3: TGCGCCAGCAGTGATACAGCTGTTGGCTACACCTTC.